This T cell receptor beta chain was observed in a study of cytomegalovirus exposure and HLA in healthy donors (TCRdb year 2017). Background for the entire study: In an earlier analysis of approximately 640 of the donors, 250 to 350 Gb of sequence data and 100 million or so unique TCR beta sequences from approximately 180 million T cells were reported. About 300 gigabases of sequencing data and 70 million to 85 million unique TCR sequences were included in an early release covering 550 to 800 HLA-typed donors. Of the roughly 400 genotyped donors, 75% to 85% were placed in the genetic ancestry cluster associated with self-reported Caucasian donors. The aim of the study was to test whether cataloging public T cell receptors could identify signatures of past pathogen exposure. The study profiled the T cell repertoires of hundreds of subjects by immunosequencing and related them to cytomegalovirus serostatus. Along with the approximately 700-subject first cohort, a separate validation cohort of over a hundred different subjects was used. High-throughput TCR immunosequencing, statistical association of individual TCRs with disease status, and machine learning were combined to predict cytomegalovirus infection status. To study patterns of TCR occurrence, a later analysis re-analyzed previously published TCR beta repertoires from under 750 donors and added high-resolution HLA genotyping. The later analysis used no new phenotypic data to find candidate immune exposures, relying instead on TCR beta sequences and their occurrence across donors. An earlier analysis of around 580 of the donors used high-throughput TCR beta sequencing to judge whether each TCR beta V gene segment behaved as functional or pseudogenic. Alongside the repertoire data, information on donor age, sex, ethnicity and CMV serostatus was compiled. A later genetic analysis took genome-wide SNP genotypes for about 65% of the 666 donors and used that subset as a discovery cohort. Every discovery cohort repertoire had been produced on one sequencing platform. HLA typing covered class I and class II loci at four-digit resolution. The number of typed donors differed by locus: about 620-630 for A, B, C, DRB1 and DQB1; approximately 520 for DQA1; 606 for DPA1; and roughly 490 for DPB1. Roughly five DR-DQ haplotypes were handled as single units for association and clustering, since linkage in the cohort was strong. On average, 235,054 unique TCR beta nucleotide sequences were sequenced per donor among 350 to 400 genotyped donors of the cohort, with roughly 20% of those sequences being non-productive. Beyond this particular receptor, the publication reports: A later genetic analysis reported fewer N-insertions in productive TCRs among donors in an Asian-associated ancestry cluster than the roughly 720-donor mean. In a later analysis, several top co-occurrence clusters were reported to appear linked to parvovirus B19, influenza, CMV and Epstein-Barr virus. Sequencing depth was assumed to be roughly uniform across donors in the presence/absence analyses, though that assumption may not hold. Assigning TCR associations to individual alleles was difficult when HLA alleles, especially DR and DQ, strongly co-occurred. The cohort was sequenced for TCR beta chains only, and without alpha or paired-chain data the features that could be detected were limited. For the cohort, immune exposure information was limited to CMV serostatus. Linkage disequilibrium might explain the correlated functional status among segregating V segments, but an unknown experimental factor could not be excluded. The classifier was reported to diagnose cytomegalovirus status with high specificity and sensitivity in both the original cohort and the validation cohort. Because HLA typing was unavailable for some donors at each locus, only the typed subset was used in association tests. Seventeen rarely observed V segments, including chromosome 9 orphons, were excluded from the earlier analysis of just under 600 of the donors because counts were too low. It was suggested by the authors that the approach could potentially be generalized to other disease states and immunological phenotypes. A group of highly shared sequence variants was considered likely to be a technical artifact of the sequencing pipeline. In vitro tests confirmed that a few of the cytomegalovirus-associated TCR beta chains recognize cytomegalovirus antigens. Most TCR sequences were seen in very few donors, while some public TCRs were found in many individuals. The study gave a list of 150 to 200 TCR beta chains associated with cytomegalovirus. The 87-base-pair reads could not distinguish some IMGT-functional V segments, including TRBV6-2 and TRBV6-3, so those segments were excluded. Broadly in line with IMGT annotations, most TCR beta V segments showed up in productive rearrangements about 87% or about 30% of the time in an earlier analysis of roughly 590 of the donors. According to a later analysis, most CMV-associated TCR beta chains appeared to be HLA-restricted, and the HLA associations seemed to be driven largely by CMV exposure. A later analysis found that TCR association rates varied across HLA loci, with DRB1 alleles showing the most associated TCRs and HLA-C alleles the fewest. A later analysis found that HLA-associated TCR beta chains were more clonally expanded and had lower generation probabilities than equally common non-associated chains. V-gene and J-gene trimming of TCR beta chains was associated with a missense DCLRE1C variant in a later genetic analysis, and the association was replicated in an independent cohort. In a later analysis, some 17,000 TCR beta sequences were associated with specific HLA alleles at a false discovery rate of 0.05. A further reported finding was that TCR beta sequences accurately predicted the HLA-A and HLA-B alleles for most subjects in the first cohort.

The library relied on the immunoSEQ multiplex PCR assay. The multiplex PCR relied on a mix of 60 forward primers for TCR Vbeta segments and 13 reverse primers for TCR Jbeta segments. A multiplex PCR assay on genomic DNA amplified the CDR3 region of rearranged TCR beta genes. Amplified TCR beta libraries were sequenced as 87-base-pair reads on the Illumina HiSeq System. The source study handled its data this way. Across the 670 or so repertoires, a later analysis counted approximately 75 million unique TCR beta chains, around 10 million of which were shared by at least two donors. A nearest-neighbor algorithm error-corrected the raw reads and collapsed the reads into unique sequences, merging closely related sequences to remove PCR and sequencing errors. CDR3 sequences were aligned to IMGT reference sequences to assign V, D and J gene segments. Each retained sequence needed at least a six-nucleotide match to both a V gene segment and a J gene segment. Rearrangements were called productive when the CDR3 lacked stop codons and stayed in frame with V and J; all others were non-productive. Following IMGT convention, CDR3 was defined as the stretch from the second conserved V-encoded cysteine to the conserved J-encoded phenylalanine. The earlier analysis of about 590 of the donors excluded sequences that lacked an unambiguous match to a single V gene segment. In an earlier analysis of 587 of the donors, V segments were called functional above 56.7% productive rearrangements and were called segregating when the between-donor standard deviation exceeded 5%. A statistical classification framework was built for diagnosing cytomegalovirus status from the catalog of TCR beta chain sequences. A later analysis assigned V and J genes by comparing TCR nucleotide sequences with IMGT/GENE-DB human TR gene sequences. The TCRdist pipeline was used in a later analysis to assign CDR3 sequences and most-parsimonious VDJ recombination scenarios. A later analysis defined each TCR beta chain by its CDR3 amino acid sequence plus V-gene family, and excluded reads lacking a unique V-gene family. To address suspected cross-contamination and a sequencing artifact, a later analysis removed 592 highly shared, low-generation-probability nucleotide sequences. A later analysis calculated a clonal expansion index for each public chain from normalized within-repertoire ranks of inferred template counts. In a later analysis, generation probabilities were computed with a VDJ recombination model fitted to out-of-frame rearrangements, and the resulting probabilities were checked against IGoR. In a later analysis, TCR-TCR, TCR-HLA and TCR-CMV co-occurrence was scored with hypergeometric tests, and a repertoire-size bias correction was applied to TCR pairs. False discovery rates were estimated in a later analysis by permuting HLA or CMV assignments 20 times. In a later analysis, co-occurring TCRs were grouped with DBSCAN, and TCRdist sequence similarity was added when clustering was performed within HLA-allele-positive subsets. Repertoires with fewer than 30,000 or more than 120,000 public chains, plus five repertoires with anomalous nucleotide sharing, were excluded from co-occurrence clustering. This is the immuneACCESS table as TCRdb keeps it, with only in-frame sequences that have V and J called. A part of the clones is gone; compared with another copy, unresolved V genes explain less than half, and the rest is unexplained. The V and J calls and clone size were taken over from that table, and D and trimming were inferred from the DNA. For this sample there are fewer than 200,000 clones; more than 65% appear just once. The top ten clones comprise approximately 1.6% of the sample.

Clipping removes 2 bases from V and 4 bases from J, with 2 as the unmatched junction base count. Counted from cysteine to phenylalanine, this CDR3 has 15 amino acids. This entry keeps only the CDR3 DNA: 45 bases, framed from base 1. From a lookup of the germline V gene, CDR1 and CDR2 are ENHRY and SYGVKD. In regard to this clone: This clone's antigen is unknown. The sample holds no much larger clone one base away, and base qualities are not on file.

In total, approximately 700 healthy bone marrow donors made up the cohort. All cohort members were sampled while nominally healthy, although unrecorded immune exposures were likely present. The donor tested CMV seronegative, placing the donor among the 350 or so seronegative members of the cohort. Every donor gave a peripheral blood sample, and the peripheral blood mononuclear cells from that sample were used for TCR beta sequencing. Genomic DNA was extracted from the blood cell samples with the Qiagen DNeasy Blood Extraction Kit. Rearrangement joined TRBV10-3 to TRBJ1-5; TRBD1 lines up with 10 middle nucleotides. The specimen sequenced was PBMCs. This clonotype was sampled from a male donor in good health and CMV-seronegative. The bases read TGTGCCATCAGTGAGGACAGGGGGCAAAATCAGCCCCAGCATTTT. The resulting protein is CAISEDRGQNQPQHF.